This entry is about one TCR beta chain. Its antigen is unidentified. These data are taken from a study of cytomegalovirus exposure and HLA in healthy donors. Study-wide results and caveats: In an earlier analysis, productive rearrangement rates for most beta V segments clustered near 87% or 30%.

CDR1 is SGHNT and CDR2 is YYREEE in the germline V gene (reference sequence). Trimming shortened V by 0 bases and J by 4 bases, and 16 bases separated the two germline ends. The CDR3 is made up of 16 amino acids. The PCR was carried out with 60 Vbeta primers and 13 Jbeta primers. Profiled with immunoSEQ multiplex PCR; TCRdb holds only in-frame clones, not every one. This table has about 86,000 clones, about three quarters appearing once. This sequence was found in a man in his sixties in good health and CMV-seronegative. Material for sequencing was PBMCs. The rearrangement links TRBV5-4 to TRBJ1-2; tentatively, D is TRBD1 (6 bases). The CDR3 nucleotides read TGTGCCAGCAGCTTGGCGGGGGGGCAGGGCTTCTATGGCTACACCTTC. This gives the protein CASSLAGGQGFYGYTF. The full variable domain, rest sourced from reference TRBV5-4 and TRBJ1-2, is ETGVTQSPTHLIKTRGQQVTLRCSSQSGHNTVSWYQQALGQGPQFIFQYYREEENGRGNFPPRFSGLQFPNYSSELNVNALELDDSALYLCASSLAGGQGFYGYTFGSGTRLTVV.